The entry below describes one T cell receptor beta chain. Its antigen is unidentified. Deletions cut 5 bases from V and 0 bases from J, with 16 bases between. Germline values: CDR1 SQVTM, CDR2 ANQGSEA. This CDR3 contains 16 residues. With 60 Vbeta and 13 Jbeta primers, the PCR was carried out. Method: immunoSEQ multiplex PCR; TCRdb's copy keeps in-frame clones and lacks some. This sample's table has 200,000 to 250,000 clones. This record comes from a study of cytomegalovirus exposure and HLA in healthy donors. Study-level background: HLA-typed donors were the source of approximately 80 million unique TCRs, which an early data release held.

Findings and limits, study-wide: In most subjects, TCR beta sequences reportedly gave accurate predictions of HLA-A and HLA-B alleles. TCR association rates varied by HLA locus in a later analysis, with DRB1 highest and HLA-C lowest.

The TCR was taken from a girl aged 2-10 years in good health and CMV-seropositive. Specimen: PBMCs. This chain joins TRBV29-1 and TRBJ2-2; TRBD2 is a possible D gene (5 bases). Here the CDR3 DNA reads TGCAGCGTTAGCCCCCCCTCGGGATCGAACACCGGGGAGCTGTTTTTT. Its protein is CSVSPPSGSNTGELFF.